Listed here are 14 T cell receptor beta chains from one sample, sequenced in a study of T cells after yellow fever vaccination. TCRdb ran MiXCR on the 5' RACE reads and lists one entry per CDR3 protein. Of under 250,000 distinct CDR3 sequences in the sample, around 3.1% are singletons; the top ten hold 3.2%. The material sequenced was CD4+ T cells sorted from PBMCs, taken 10 days after the yellow fever booster vaccination. These receptors came from a man between 18 and 35 years old who received the YFV17D yellow fever vaccine.

The rearrangement joins TRBV4-1 to TRBJ1-1; the D gene is possibly TRBD1 (6 bases). Trimming cost V 4 bases and J 0 bases, with 24 bases left between them. The CDR3 totals 19 residues. The germline V gene encodes CDR1 MGHRA and CDR2 YSYEKL. CDR3 sequence: CASSRTFLRGLKMNTEAFF. Here the CDR3 DNA reads TGCGCCAGCAGCCGAACTTTCCTCAGGGGACTCAAGATGAACACTGAAGCTTTCTTT.

V is TRBV29-1 and J is TRBJ1-5; TRBD1 aligns across 8 bases. This CDR3 is 14 amino acids long. Germline CDR1 and CDR2: SQVTM and ANQGSEA. Trimming at V came to 4 bases and at J to 7 bases, leaving 9 bases not matched to a gene. The CDR3 nucleotides are TGCAGCGTTGCCGACAGGGGTGGGTCGCAGCCCCAGCATTTT. It translates to CSVADRGGSQPQHF.

The chain couples TRBV5-1 to TRBJ2-1, with 14 nucleotides matching TRBD2. The CDR3 loop spans 16 amino acids. Germline CDR1 is SGHRS and CDR2 is YFSETQ. J lost 9 bases, V lost 4 bases, and 9 bases had no gene match. The CDR3 nucleotides read TGCGCCAGCAGCGGCCCTGGGACTAGCGGGGGAAGTGAGCAGTTCTTC. Amino acid sequence: CASSGPGTSGGSEQFF.

This clonotype was seen a handful of times. This chain joins TRBV29-1 and TRBJ2-1, with D perhaps TRBD1 (6 bases). Germline V gene sequence: CDR1 SQVTM, CDR2 ANQGSEA. V lost 2 bases to trimming and J lost 3 bases, with 8 bases between them. This CDR3 is 13 amino acids long. Here the CDR3 reads CSVERDNYNEQFF. The CDR3 DNA reads TGCAGCGTTGAACGGGACAACTACAATGAGCAGTTCTTC.

This clonotype was seen many times. This chain joins TRBV10-3 and TRBJ2-4, with a possible D match to TRBD2 (6 bases). Germline V gene lookup returns CDR1 ENHRY and CDR2 SYGVKD. This CDR3 spans 14 amino acids. V was trimmed by 2 bases and J by 9 bases, leaving 14 bases between them. This CDR3 is CAISEKEGWTIQYF. The CDR3 nucleotides are TGTGCCATCAGTGAGAAGGAGGGATGGACCATTCAGTACTTC.

This clonotype came up a few times. CDR3 loop: CASSWKSRDAGNTIYF. Here the CDR3 DNA reads TGTGCCAGCAGCTGGAAATCGAGGGACGCTGGAAACACCATATATTTT. This chain uses TRBV5-6 with TRBJ1-3, with D perhaps matching TRBD1 (5 bases). The CDR3 length is 16 residues. V gave up 3 bases and J gave up 2 bases, with 15 bases separating them. Germline V CDR1 and CDR2: SGHDT, YYEEEE.

This clonotype showed up many times. The rearrangement uses TRBV5-4 and TRBJ2-7; D might be TRBD1 or TRBD2, each matching 6 bases. The V end was cut by 0 bases, the J end by 4 bases, with 14 bases between. Germline-derived CDR1 and CDR2 are SGHNT and YYREEE (reference sequence). The CDR3 consists of 15 residues. The CDR3 loop is CASSLARGRPYEQYF. DNA for the CDR3: TGTGCCAGCAGCTTGGCCCGGGGGCGGCCTTACGAGCAGTACTTC. Full variable domain (remainder filled in from reference TRBV5-4 and TRBJ2-7): ETGVTQSPTHLIKTRGQQVTLRCSSQSGHNTVSWYQQALGQGPQFIFQYYREEENGRGNFPPRFSGLQFPNYSSELNVNALELDDSALYLCASSLARGRPYEQYFGPGTRLTVT.

This clonotype was picked up a small number of times. The CDR3 here is CSVAQGAYNEQFF. CDR3 DNA: TGCAGCGTTGCTCAGGGAGCCTACAATGAGCAGTTCTTC. This sequence joins TRBV29-1 and TRBJ2-1; TRBD1 or TRBD2 may be the D gene (5 bases each). V dropped 4 bases and J dropped 2 bases, with 9 bases sitting between them. This CDR3 has 13 residues. The V gene's germline CDR1 is SQVTM and CDR2 ANQGSEA.

This clonotype has a count of ten or more. V and J are TRBV10-1 and TRBJ2-4; D could derive from TRBD1 or TRBD2 (5 bases each). Germline lookup yields CDR1 WNHNN and CDR2 SYGVQD (reference sequence). Trimming took off 0 bases at V and 6 bases at J, with 15 bases between the two ends. The CDR3 covers 16 residues. The CDR3 here is CASSESGLGRGNIQYF. DNA for the CDR3: TGCGCCAGCAGTGAGTCAGGTCTGGGACGGGGAAACATTCAGTACTTC.

The chain recombines TRBV12-3 or TRBV12-4 with TRBJ1-1; the D gene is possibly TRBD1 (5 bases). The CDR3 extends over 11 amino acids. V gave up 7 bases and J gave up 8 bases, with 11 bases separating them. CDR3 nucleotide sequence: TGTGCCAGCACTTGGGGGGGGGAAGCTTTCTTT. Translating it yields CASTWGGEAFF.

The J gene is TRBJ1-6, the V gene TRBV7-2, with D hard to call. The CDR3 is made up of 16 amino acids. Trimming cost V 2 bases and J 6 bases, with 14 bases left between them. Germline CDR1 SGHTA, CDR2 FQGNSA. This CDR3 reads CASSLRGLGTNSPLHF. In DNA, the CDR3 is TGTGCCAGCAGCTTAAGAGGGTTGGGAACTAATTCACCCCTCCACTTT.

This clonotype occurred a few times. The gene calls are TRBV27 and TRBJ2-1; the D is unclear. With 10 bases removed from V and 4 bases from J, the gap between germline ends came to 17 bases. This CDR3 has 14 amino acids. Germline loops: CDR1 MNHEY, CDR2 SMNVEV (reference sequence). CDR3: CATSSLAAYNEQFF. The CDR3 DNA sequence: TGTGCCACTTCATCCCTCGCGGCTTACAATGAGCAGTTCTTC.

This clonotype was observed at least ten times. The chain uses TRBV5-5 and TRBJ2-7, with D perhaps TRBD2 (5 bases). The CDR3 consists of 14 residues. Germline V gene lookup returns CDR1 SGHKS and CDR2 YYEKEE (reference sequence). Trimming removed 0 bases at V and 7 bases at J, with 14 bases between. This CDR3 reads CASSLEWQSGEQYF. The CDR3 DNA sequence: TGTGCCAGCAGCTTGGAATGGCAGTCGGGAGAGCAGTACTTC.

Many counts were recorded for this clonotype. V is TRBV7-2 and J is TRBJ2-3, with no clear D. V lost 3 bases to trimming and J lost 6 bases, with 16 bases between them. Germline CDR1 SGHTA, CDR2 FQGNSA. This CDR3 is built from 15 residues. The CDR3 DNA is TGTGCCAGCAGCTTCCCGGACCTCGGCGTGGATACGCAGTATTTT. It yields the protein CASSFPDLGVDTQYF. The full variable domain, rest sourced from reference TRBV7-2 and TRBJ2-3, is GAGVSQSPSNKVTEKGKDVELRCDPISGHTALYWYRQSLGQGLEFLIYFQGNSAPDKSGLPSDRFSAERTGGSVSTLTIQRTQQEDSAVYLCASSFPDLGVDTQYFGPGTRLTVL.